These 26 T cell receptor beta chains were sequenced from one sample in a study of blood T cells in healthy people across ages. PCR was performed a second time for about 7 to 11 cycles using a sample-barcoded 5' primer and a J-beta primer mix. TCRdb fed the 5' RACE reads into MiXCR, producing one record per CDR3 protein. The repertoire holds some 760,000 distinct CDR3 sequences, with around a quarter as singletons. The data were also submitted as part of a second study, on T cells of mothers and their children.

Sequenced input: blood. The receptors come from a boy aged 5-17 years in good health.

The V gene is TRBV5-6, the J gene TRBJ2-5, with a tentative D call TRBD1 (5 bases). The J call may not be correct, given that the DNA end is closer to TRBJ2-7. In germline, CDR1 is SGHDT, CDR2 YYEEEE. The CDR3 runs to 15 residues. The CDR3 DNA is TGTGCCAGCAGTCCCCGACAGCTTGCTCCCTACGAGCAGTACTTC. It is translated as CASSPRQLAPYEQYF.

The rearrangement uses TRBV7-2 and TRBJ2-5; D gene uncertain. Germline V gives CDR1 SGHTA, CDR2 FQGNSA. CDR3 length: 11 residues. The ends were cut back, 5 bases at V and 9 bases at J, with 10 bases in the middle. The CDR3 loop is CASSPLWAQYF. The CDR3 region has the DNA TGTGCCAGCAGCCCGCTTTGGGCCCAGTACTTC.

This clonotype has more than one count but fewer than ten. This CDR3 is CASTVIAGGTDTQYF. The CDR3 bases are TGTGCCAGCACCGTTATAGCGGGAGGCACAGATACGCAGTATTTT. The chain links TRBV7-9 to TRBJ2-3; TRBD2 agrees at 9 bases. Germline V gene lookup returns CDR1 SEHNR and CDR2 FQNEAQ (reference sequence). The CDR3 totals 15 residues. Germline trimming cut 7 bases from V and 1 base from J; bases unmatched to any gene: 6.

This clonotype was seen only a few times. V and J are TRBV6-5 and TRBJ1-2; no reliable D call. Germline loops: CDR1 MNHEY, CDR2 SVGAGI. V shed 6 bases and J shed 4 bases, with 18 bases lying between them. The CDR3 sequence is 15 residues long. This chain's CDR3 is CASSRRTYRGYGYTF. CDR3 sequence (DNA): TGTGCCAGCAGCCGCCGGACCTACCGGGGCTATGGCTACACCTTC.

This chain joins TRBV4-3 and TRBJ2-5; 7 nucleotides align to TRBD2. V dropped 2 bases and J dropped 4; count of bases not matched to a gene: 10. The CDR3 runs 16 residues. CDR1 is LGHNA and CDR2 is YSLEER in the germline V gene. The chain's CDR3 is CASSQRGLTGTETQYF. The DNA for the CDR3 is TGCGCCAGCAGCCAAAGGGGACTAACGGGAACAGAGACCCAGTACTTC.

In its sample, this clonotype was seen many times. The chain has TRBV5-1 and TRBJ2-1; 11 bases match TRBD2. The CDR3 is 13 residues long. The V gene end was trimmed by 5 bases and the J gene end by 7 bases; junction bases not matched to a gene: 2. Germline V gene sequence: CDR1 SGHRS, CDR2 YFSETQ. The CDR3 region is CASRLAGGNEQFF. Written as DNA, the CDR3 is TGCGCCAGCAGGCTAGCGGGGGGAAATGAGCAGTTCTTC. The whole variable domain, filled in from reference TRBV5-1 and TRBJ2-1, reads KAGVTQTPRYLIKTRGQQVTLSCSPISGHRSVSWYQQTPGQGLQFLFEYFSETQRNKGNFPGRFSGRQFSNSRSEMNVSTLELGDSALYLCASRLAGGNEQFFGPGTRLTVL.

V gene TRBV7-8 combines with J gene TRBJ1-2, with no clear D. Between the trimmed V and J ends, which lost 3 bases and 3 bases, there was a span of 8 bases. CDR3 size: 13 residues. Per germline, CDR1 SGHVS and CDR2 FQNEAQ. In nucleotides, the CDR3 is TGTGCCAGCAGCTTCGGTATAGACTATGGCTACACCTTC. Amino acids: CASSFGIDYGYTF.

The chain carries TRBV20-1 and TRBJ2-5, with D possibly being TRBD1 (5 bases). Per germline, CDR1 DFQATT and CDR2 SNEGSKA (reference sequence). This CDR3 spans 14 amino acids. Trimming stripped 5 bases from V and 4 bases from J, with 17 bases between. The CDR3 region is CSAQNRLGLETQYF. The CDR3 nucleotides read TGCAGTGCTCAGAATAGACTGGGGCTAGAGACCCAGTACTTC.

This clonotype was detected only a few times. The chain has TRBV7-2 and TRBJ2-1; 11 bases map to TRBD2. The germline gives CDR1 SGHTA, CDR2 FQGNSA. There are 15 residues in the CDR3. Losses at the gene ends were 5 bases for V and 4 bases for J; bases not matched to a gene: 4. The CDR3 nucleotides read TGTGCCAGCAGCGTACTAGCGGGGGAATACAATGAGCAGTTCTTC. It specifies CASSVLAGEYNEQFF.

This clonotype was detected a few times. The chain uses TRBV28 and TRBJ2-7; D remains unclear. Trimming stripped 4 bases from V and 0 bases from J, with 13 bases between. Per the germline V gene, CDR1 is MDHEN and CDR2 is SYDVKM. This CDR3 is built from 15 residues. The CDR3 DNA reads as TGTGCCAGCAGTTACCTCGAGTCATCCTCCTACGAGCAGTACTTC. It specifies CASSYLESSSYEQYF.

The V call is TRBV6-5, the J call TRBJ2-1, with a possible D match to TRBD1 (6 bases). The V gene lost 5 bases and the J gene lost 6 bases, with 11 bases spanning the gap. This CDR3 has 13 residues. CDR1 and CDR2 (germline): MNHEY, SVGAGI. The CDR3 protein is CASSTGQINEQFF. In nucleotides, the CDR3 is TGTGCCAGCAGTACCGGACAGATCAATGAGCAGTTCTTC.

V is TRBV6-5 and J is TRBJ2-1; 7 positions agree with TRBD2. The J call may be incorrect, as the DNA end agrees better with TRBJ2-5. The CDR3 is made up of 15 amino acids. Germline lookup yields CDR1 MNHEY and CDR2 SVGAGI. The CDR3 protein is CASSYAGVGGETQYF. The DNA of the CDR3 is TGTGCCAGCAGTTACGCGGGGGTTGGGGGGGAGACCCAGTACTTC.

This clonotype was seen a handful of times. The V and J genes are TRBV20-1 and TRBJ2-5, with 16 bases matching TRBD2. The CDR3 has 16 residues. The trim removed 3 bases at V and 2 bases at J, leaving 3 bases unmatched. Looked up from germline, CDR1 is DFQATT and CDR2 is SNEGSKA (reference sequence). CDR3 sequence: CSARPGLAGGQETQYF. The CDR3 bases are TGCAGTGCTAGGCCGGGACTAGCGGGGGGGCAAGAGACCCAGTACTTC.

The rearrangement links TRBV20-1 to TRBJ1-1; 10 positions agree with TRBD1. There are 13 residues in the CDR3. The germline CDR1 and CDR2 sequences are DFQATT and SNEGSKA (reference sequence). V gave up 5 bases and J gave up 8 bases; unmatched junction bases: 8. The CDR3 bases are TGCAGTGCTGACGAGACAGGGGGCGCGGAAGCTTTCTTT. Its translation is CSADETGGAEAFF.

The chain joins TRBV14 to TRBJ2-5; 7 nucleotides agree with TRBD1. The J call is doubtful: the DNA matches TRBJ2-7 better. CDR1 is SGHDN, CDR2 FVKESK, per germline. The CDR3 loop spans 15 amino acids. The DNA for the CDR3 is TGTGCCAGCAGCCCCCCGGGACAGATCTCCTACGAGCAGTACTTC. Translation gives CASSPPGQISYEQYF.

In its sample, this clonotype was seen a few times. The chain has TRBV12-2 and TRBJ1-4; the table names TRBD1, a call not compared with the DNA. TRBV12-2 corresponds to a pseudogene. The CDR3 loop spans 14 amino acids. In nucleotides, the CDR3 is TGTGCAAGTCGCTTAGGGACAGAAAATGAAAAACTGTTTTTT. This sequence encodes CASRLGTENEKLFF.

This clonotype was seen a handful of times. This chain uses TRBV7-3 with TRBJ2-7, with a weak D call TRBD1 (5 bases). Germline V gives CDR1 SGHTA, CDR2 FQGTGA. CDR3 length: 14 residues. V lost 6 bases and J 2 bases, leaving 14 bases between the germline ends. The CDR3 spells CASSEGAQTYEQYF. CDR3 nucleotides: TGTGCCAGCAGTGAAGGGGCGCAAACCTACGAGCAGTACTTC.

This clonotype was detected many times. V usage is TRBV29-1 and J usage is TRBJ2-7, with 7 nucleotides matching TRBD1. J was trimmed by 2 bases and V by 4 bases; bases with no gene match: 8. This CDR3 is 14 amino acids long. Germline V lookup: CDR1 SQVTM, CDR2 ANQGSEA. CDR3 in amino acids: CSVALQGRTYEQYF. CDR3 bases: TGCAGCGTTGCCTTACAGGGGAGAACCTACGAGCAGTACTTC.

The rearrangement uses TRBV5-1 and TRBJ2-5, with 10 bases lining up with TRBD1. The CDR3 is 16 residues long. The V segment lost 0 bases and the J segment 4 bases; nucleotides outside the gene matches: 6. The germline V gene has CDR1 SGHRS and CDR2 YFSETQ. The CDR3 sequence: CASSLADRGQGETQYF. As DNA, the CDR3 is TGCGCCAGCAGCTTGGCAGACAGGGGGCAAGGAGAGACCCAGTACTTC.

The genes are TRBV7-3 and TRBJ1-1, with unresolved D. Per the germline V gene, CDR1 is SGHTA and CDR2 is FQGTGA. This CDR3 comprises 16 residues. The V end lost 1 base, the J end lost 1 base, and 13 bases lay between the germline ends. The CDR3 loop is CASSLIKADGNTEAFF. CDR3 DNA: TGTGCCAGCAGCTTAATCAAAGCCGACGGGAACACTGAAGCTTTCTTT.

The sample holds a few counts of this clonotype. The chain uses TRBV6-5 and TRBJ2-5; 9 bases are a match to TRBD1. The DNA end is a closer match to TRBJ2-7, so the J assignment may be wrong. Germline CDR1 and CDR2: MNHEY and SVGAGI. The CDR3 is made up of 13 amino acids. The CDR3 protein is CASKRTGVDEQYF. In nucleotides, the CDR3 is TGTGCCAGCAAGAGGACAGGGGTCGACGAGCAGTACTTC.

The rearrangement joins TRBV7-9 to TRBJ2-4; 8 positions match TRBD1. The CDR3 is made up of 16 amino acids. Germline values: CDR1 SEHNR, CDR2 FQNEAQ (reference sequence). V shed 3 bases and J 5 bases; nucleotides not matched to a gene: 9. The CDR3 DNA is TGTGCCAGCAGCTTCTCGACAGGGGTGTATGAAAACATTCAGTACTTC. It translates to CASSFSTGVYENIQYF.

The chain recombines TRBV29-1 with TRBJ1-1; 7 bases line up with TRBD1. Germline V gene sequence: CDR1 SQVTM, CDR2 ANQGSEA. The CDR3 consists of 13 residues. V trimming: 4 bases; J trimming: 0 bases; junction bases outside the gene matches: 2. This CDR3 reads CSVGQGVNTEAFF. The DNA of the CDR3 is TGCAGCGTTGGCCAGGGGGTGAACACTGAAGCTTTCTTT.

The gene calls are TRBV7-8 and TRBJ2-4, with TRBD2 identical over 8 bases. The V gene end was trimmed by 1 base and the J gene end by 7 bases; junction bases not matched to a gene: 6. This CDR3 contains 15 residues. CDR1 and CDR2 from the germline V gene are SGHVS and FQNEAQ. In DNA, the CDR3 is TGTGCCAGCAGCTTAGAAGGAGCGGGAGTGAACATTCAGTACTTC. This codes for CASSLEGAGVNIQYF.

The chain carries TRBV4-1 and TRBJ2-1; D unresolved. Deletions cut 4 bases from V and 2 bases from J, with 15 bases between. Germline values: CDR1 MGHRA, CDR2 YSYEKL. This CDR3 is 16 amino acids long. The chain's CDR3 is CASSPTLAMPYNEQFF. As DNA, the CDR3 is TGCGCCAGCAGCCCAACCCTGGCTATGCCCTACAATGAGCAGTTCTTC.

This clonotype turned up a few times. At one boundary the junction diverges from the germline segment, which might be a read error. V is TRBV7-8 and J is TRBJ2-2; tentatively, D is TRBD1 or TRBD2 (7 bases each). Germline CDR1 and CDR2: SGHVS and FQNEAQ. This CDR3 has 15 amino acids. The CDR3 DNA is TGTGCCAGCAGCCCGCAGACAGGGAGGGCCGGGGAGCCGTTTTTT. This sequence encodes CASSPQTGRAGEPFF.